This T cell receptor beta chain was identified in a study of beta chain features in type 1 diabetes. Study observations and caveats: Fewer junction insertions and more nucleotide deletions appeared in type 1 diabetes patients. Type 1 diabetes patients showed a moderate but significant shortening of TCRB CDR3s in all four CD4+ subsets. cDNA-based reads could over-represent cells with high TCR expression. Amplification by PCR could prefer shorter templates, with the same effect in patients and controls.

Reverse transcribing all isolated RNA meant expressed TCRB transcripts were sequenced. The method was immunoSEQ multiplex PCR; TCRdb's version includes in-frame clones alone and lacks a portion of them. Among some 350,000 clones listed, about 13% were seen once. Isolation of CD4+ naive, central memory, regulatory and stem cell-like memory cells was achieved by sorting via CD45RO/CCR7/CD25/CD127/CD95/CD27. V lost 6 bases, J lost 2 bases, and 15 bases lay in between. This CDR3 spans 15 amino acids. Germline V gene data show CDR1 as LNHDA and CDR2 as SQIVND (reference sequence). Comment on this clone: Its cognate antigen is unknown.

This sequence originates from a woman under 30 with type 1 diabetes. The sample taken for sequencing was naive CD4+ T cells from blood. The V gene is TRBV19, the J gene TRBJ2-3; D not certain. CDR3 in DNA: TGTGCCAGTAGCCCCCCGAAGCCCCTCACAGATACGCAGTATTTT. It yields the protein CASSPPKPLTDTQYF.